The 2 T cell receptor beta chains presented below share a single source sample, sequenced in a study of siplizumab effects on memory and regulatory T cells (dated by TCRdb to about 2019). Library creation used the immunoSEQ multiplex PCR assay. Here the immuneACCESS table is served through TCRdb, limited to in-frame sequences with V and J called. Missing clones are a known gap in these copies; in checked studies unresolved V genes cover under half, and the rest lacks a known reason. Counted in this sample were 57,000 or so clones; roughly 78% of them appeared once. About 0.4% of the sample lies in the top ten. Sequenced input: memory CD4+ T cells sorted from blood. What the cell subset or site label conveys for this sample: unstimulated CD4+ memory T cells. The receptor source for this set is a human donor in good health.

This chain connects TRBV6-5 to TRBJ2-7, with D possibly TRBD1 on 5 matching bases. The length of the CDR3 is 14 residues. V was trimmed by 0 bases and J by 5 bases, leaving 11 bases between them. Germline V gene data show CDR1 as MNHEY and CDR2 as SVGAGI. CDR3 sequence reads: CASSYSGRANEQYF. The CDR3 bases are TGTGCCAGCAGTTACTCGGGCAGGGCTAACGAGCAGTACTTC.

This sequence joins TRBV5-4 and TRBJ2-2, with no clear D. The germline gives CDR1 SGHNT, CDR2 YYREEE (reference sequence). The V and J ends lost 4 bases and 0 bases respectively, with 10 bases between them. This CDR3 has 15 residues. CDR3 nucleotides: TGTGCCAGCAGCCAGGCTCAAGCGAACACCGGGGAGCTGTTTTTT. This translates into CASSQAQANTGELFF.